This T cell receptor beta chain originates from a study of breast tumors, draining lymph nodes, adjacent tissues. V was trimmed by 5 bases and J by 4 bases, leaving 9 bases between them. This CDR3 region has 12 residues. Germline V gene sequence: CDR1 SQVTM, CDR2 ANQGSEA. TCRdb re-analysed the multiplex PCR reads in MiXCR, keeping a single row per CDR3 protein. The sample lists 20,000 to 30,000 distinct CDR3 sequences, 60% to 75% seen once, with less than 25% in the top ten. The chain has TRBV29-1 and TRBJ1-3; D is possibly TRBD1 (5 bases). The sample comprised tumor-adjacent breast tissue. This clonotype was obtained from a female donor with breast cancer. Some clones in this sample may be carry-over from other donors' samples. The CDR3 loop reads CSVWGQGNTIYF. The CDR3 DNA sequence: TGCAGCGTTTGGGGCCAGGGAAACACCATATATTTT.